A single sample is the source of the 16 T cell receptor beta chains below, sequenced in a study of T cells after yellow fever vaccination. TCRdb processed the 5' RACE reads anew with MiXCR; each CDR3 protein has one entry. The sample yields about 370,000 distinct CDR3 sequences, roughly 11% seen once. The input for sequencing was PBMCs, taken on the day of the first yellow fever vaccination. The receptors stem from a man younger than 30 who received the YFV17D yellow fever vaccine.

The chain links TRBV20-1 to TRBJ2-5; D may match TRBD1 or TRBD2 (5 bases each). The V end was cut by 6 bases, the J end by 0 bases, with 17 bases between. The CDR3 has 15 amino acids. Germline CDR1 DFQATT, CDR2 SNEGSKA (reference sequence). In DNA, the CDR3 is TGCAGTGCCATTACTCGGGGCAACGACCAAGAGACCCAGTACTTC. As protein: CSAITRGNDQETQYF.

With respect to this clonotype: At one end the junction does not follow the germline gene, possibly because of a read error. J is TRBJ2-4 and V is TRBV20-1; TRBD2 is a possible D gene (6 bases). Germline CDR1 DFQATT, CDR2 SNEGSKA (reference sequence). The CDR3 runs to 13 residues. CDR3 amino acids: CSAAREPKNIRYF. DNA of the CDR3: TGCAGTGCTGCCCGGGAGCCCAAAAACATTCGGTACTTC.

The chain recombines TRBV6-2 or TRBV6-3 with TRBJ1-5; D is ambiguous. Germline lookup yields CDR1 MNHEY and CDR2 SVGEGT. Trimming took off 6 bases at V and 9 bases at J, with 15 bases between the two ends. The CDR3 length is 13 residues. CDR3 in amino acids: CASSRPRTRPQHF. In DNA, the CDR3 is TGTGCCAGCAGCCGACCCCGAACCCGGCCCCAGCATTTT.

This clonotype occurred a few times. The rearrangement links TRBV20-1 to TRBJ1-2, with D possibly TRBD1 on 6 matching bases. The ends were cut back, 5 bases at V and 8 bases at J, with 27 bases in the middle. Per germline, CDR1 DFQATT and CDR2 SNEGSKA (reference sequence). This CDR3 has 16 amino acids. Here the CDR3 DNA reads TGCAGTGCTCAAACTGGCGGGGGGGCATCGGGGAGGGGCTACACCTTC. Its protein product is CSAQTGGGASGRGYTF.

V usage is TRBV6-1 and J usage is TRBJ2-2; TRBD1 agrees at 9 bases. Trimming removed 2 bases from V and 6 bases from J; junction bases left unmatched: 13. Germline V gene sequence: CDR1 MNHNS, CDR2 SASEGT. The CDR3 sequence is 18 residues long. CDR3 nucleotides: TGTGCCAGCAGTGAATTCGCAGGGAGGGACAGGGTAGCCGGGGAGCTGTTTTTT. Translating gives CASSEFAGRDRVAGELFF.

This clonotype showed up just a few times. The chain links TRBV7-9 to TRBJ1-4, with 9 bases fitting TRBD1. V trimming: 6 bases; J trimming: 4 bases; junction bases outside the gene matches: 9. Germline CDR1 is SEHNR and CDR2 is FQNEAQ (reference sequence). The CDR3 is made up of 16 amino acids. CDR3 in DNA: TGTGCCAGCAGTGGGACAGGGTCCTCCCGTAATGAAAAACTGTTTTTT. Encoded protein: CASSGTGSSRNEKLFF.

V usage is TRBV12-3 or TRBV12-4 and J usage is TRBJ2-3; 10 positions agree with TRBD2. V shed 8 bases, J shed 5 bases, and the junction held 13 bases outside the gene matches. This CDR3 comprises 16 residues. The CDR3 loop is CASGRGAGGQGDTQYF. CDR3 DNA sequence: TGTGCCAGCGGTAGGGGAGCGGGGGGGCAAGGAGATACGCAGTATTTT.

The chain joins TRBV6-2 or TRBV6-3 to TRBJ1-5; D not resolved. CDR1 and CDR2 (germline): MNHEY, SVGEGT. Between the trimmed V and J ends, which lost 3 bases and 5 bases, there was a span of 11 bases. The CDR3 extends over 14 amino acids. This CDR3 is CASSYEHLYQPQHF. CDR3 DNA: TGTGCCAGCAGTTATGAACACCTTTATCAGCCCCAGCATTTT.

This clonotype occurred once. The gene calls are TRBV6-5 and TRBJ1-4; 9 bases match TRBD1. The CDR3 totals 15 residues. Germline V gives CDR1 MNHEY, CDR2 SVGAGI. V lost 0 bases and J lost 8; bases outside the gene matches: 4. The CDR3 sequence: CASSYSGQGWEKLFF. The DNA for the CDR3 is TGTGCCAGCAGTTACTCAGGACAGGGGTGGGAAAAACTGTTTTTT.

A few counts support this clonotype. This chain connects TRBV29-1 to TRBJ1-2, with a possible D match to TRBD1 (5 bases). This CDR3 spans 13 amino acids. Germline values: CDR1 SQVTM, CDR2 ANQGSEA. The V end lost 2 bases, the J end lost 8 bases, and 15 bases lay between the germline ends. The CDR3 nucleotides are TGCAGCGTTGAAAATGGGGGAAAAGGCGGCTACACCTTC. Its protein product is CSVENGGKGGYTF.

This chain uses TRBV20-1 with TRBJ1-1; TRBD1 matches 9 bases. Trimming at V came to 3 bases and at J to 0 bases, leaving 8 bases not matched to a gene. Germline CDR1 DFQATT, CDR2 SNEGSKA (reference sequence). The CDR3 spans 16 residues. The DNA of the CDR3 is TGCAGTGCTAGGGGACAGGGAGGGGGTTTGAACACTGAAGCTTTCTTT. Amino acids: CSARGQGGGLNTEAFF.

This clonotype was observed a handful of times. This rearrangement joins TRBV25-1 to TRBJ1-4; TRBD1 is a possible D gene (6 bases). V was clipped by 2 bases and J by 8 bases, with 12 bases between them. In germline, CDR1 is MGHDK, CDR2 SYGVNS. The CDR3 loop spans 14 amino acids. In DNA, the CDR3 is TGTGCCAGCAGTGAAGTACAGGGCTGGGAAAAACTGTTTTTT. Its protein product is CASSEVQGWEKLFF.

This clonotype occurred many times. The chain joins TRBV5-1 to TRBJ2-2; D perhaps matches TRBD2 (6 bases). Deletions cut 5 bases from V and 4 bases from J, with 27 bases between. The CDR3 totals 19 residues. The germline V gene encodes CDR1 SGHRS and CDR2 YFSETQ. The CDR3 nucleotides are TGCGCCAGCAGTAGTAGTGTGACCGAACTAGCCTCGAGCACCGGGGAGCTGTTTTTT. Its protein product is CASSSSVTELASSTGELFF. The variable domain in full, completed from reference TRBV5-1 and TRBJ2-2, reads KAGVTQTPRYLIKTRGQQVTLSCSPISGHRSVSWYQQTPGQGLQFLFEYFSETQRNKGNFPGRFSGRQFSNSRSEMNVSTLELGDSALYLCASSSSVTELASSTGELFFGEGSRLTVL.

This clonotype was detected a few times. This chain connects TRBV27 to TRBJ2-3; perhaps TRBD2 as D (5 bases). Trimming took 5 bases from V and 4 from J, leaving 13 bases between them. This CDR3 is built from 14 residues. The germline CDR1 and CDR2 sequences are MNHEY and SMNVEV (reference sequence). The CDR3 DNA reads as TGTGCCAGCAGTCCAACTAGGGCCCCAGATACGCAGTATTTT. It codes for CASSPTRAPDTQYF.

This clonotype has just a few counts. The V and J genes are TRBV2 and TRBJ1-4, with D maybe TRBD1 (5 bases). CDR3 length: 13 amino acids. Trimming cost V 10 bases and J 1 base, with 10 bases left between them. Germline V gives CDR1 SNHLY, CDR2 FYNNEI. CDR3 DNA: TGTGCCACCGCGGGGGTAACTAATGAAAAACTGTTTTTT. Its protein product is CATAGVTNEKLFF.

The rearrangement uses TRBV6-2 or TRBV6-3 and TRBJ2-3, with D possibly being TRBD1 or TRBD2 (5 bases each). V lost 7 bases, J lost 4 bases, and 18 bases lay in between. The CDR3 extends over 15 amino acids. The germline gives CDR1 MNHEY, CDR2 SVGEGT. The CDR3 DNA reads as TGTGCCAGCAAAATTAGGGACCGCCTATCAGATACGCAGTATTTT. It yields the protein CASKIRDRLSDTQYF.